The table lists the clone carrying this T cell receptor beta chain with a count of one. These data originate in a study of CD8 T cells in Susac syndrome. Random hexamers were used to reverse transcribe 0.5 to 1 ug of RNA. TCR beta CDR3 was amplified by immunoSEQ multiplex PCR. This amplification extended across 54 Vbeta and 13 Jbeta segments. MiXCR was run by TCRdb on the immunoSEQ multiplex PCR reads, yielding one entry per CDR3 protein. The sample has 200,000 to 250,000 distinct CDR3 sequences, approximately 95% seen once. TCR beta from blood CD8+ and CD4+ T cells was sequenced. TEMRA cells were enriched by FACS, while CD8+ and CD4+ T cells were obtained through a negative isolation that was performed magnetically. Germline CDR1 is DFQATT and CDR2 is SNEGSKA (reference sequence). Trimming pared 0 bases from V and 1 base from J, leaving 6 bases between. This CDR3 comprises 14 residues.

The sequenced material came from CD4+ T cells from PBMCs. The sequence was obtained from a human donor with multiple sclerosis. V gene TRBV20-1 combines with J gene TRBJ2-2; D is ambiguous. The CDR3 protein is CSARDKRNTGELFF. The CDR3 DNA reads TGCAGTGCTAGAGATAAGCGGAACACCGGGGAGCTGTTTTTT.